These 10 T cell receptor beta chains came from one sample sequenced in a study of cytomegalovirus exposure and HLA in healthy donors. Produced via immunoSEQ multiplex PCR; TCRdb's table is partial and in-frame only. Altogether approximately 260,000 clones are present, 70% to 90% being singletons, with the ten largest covering over 0.95%. The sequenced material came from PBMCs. The receptor source for this set is a woman aged 18-35 years in good health and CMV-seronegative.

This chain uses TRBV10-3 with TRBJ1-5; no clear D gene. Between the trimmed V and J ends, which lost 3 bases and 3 bases, there was a span of 6 bases. The CDR3 has 13 amino acids. Germline CDR1 is ENHRY and CDR2 is SYGVKD. The CDR3, as DNA: TGTGCCATCAGTGACAGATACAATCAGCCCCAGCATTTT. Amino acid sequence: CAISDRYNQPQHF.

V usage is TRBV10-2 and J usage is TRBJ1-5; 10 bases are shared with TRBD1. The V gene's germline CDR1 is WSHSY and CDR2 SAAADI. Trimming took 0 bases from V and 5 from J; bases not matched to a gene: 10. The CDR3 has 18 residues. The CDR3 here is CASSESRSGTGEYQPQHF. The CDR3, as DNA: TGCGCCAGCAGTGAGTCACGGTCTGGGACAGGGGAGTATCAGCCCCAGCATTTT.

The chain is built from TRBV11-2 and TRBJ1-5; D ambiguous. V was pared by 1 base and J by 7 bases, with 11 bases between. The CDR3 covers 14 residues. CDR1 is SGHAT and CDR2 is FQNNGV in the germline V gene. CDR3 nucleotides: TGTGCCAGCAGCTTAGGGTCGGGAAACCAGCCCCAGCATTTT. This gives the protein CASSLGSGNQPQHF.

The chain joins TRBV6-5 to TRBJ2-3; tentative D call: TRBD1 (6 bases). V was trimmed by 5 bases and J by 5 bases, leaving 14 bases between them. This CDR3 has 14 amino acids. From germline, CDR1 is MNHEY and CDR2 SVGAGI. The CDR3 spells CASSEDRVGDTQYF. CDR3 nucleotides: TGTGCCAGCAGTGAGGACAGAGTCGGAGATACGCAGTATTTT.

The DNA for the CDR3 is TGTGCCAGCAGCTTGGCCGGCGGGGTGGCTGAAGCTTTCTTT. It codes for CASSLAGGVAEAFF. This chain joins TRBV5-6 and TRBJ1-1; unclear D gene. This CDR3 is 14 amino acids long. V dropped 0 bases and J dropped 6 bases, with 12 bases sitting between them. Per germline, CDR1 SGHDT and CDR2 YYEEEE.

This chain joins TRBV25-1 and TRBJ1-2; TRBD1 is a possible D gene (5 bases). Germline CDR1 reads MGHDK; CDR2 reads SYGVNS. V lost 2 bases, J lost 7 bases, and 11 bases lay in between. This CDR3 region has 13 residues. The CDR3 spells CASSERNRGGYTF. The CDR3, as DNA: TGTGCCAGCAGTGAAAGAAATAGGGGTGGCTACACCTTC.

The V and J genes are TRBV28 and TRBJ1-1, with D possibly TRBD1 on 5 matching bases. CDR1 MDHEN and CDR2 SYDVKM come from the germline V gene. The CDR3 loop spans 15 amino acids. The ends were cut back, 5 bases at V and 0 bases at J, with 13 bases in the middle. In nucleotides, the CDR3 is TGTGCCAGCAGTGTGACAGATTTCATGAACACTGAAGCTTTCTTT. Its protein is CASSVTDFMNTEAFF.

V is TRBV7-3 and J is TRBJ2-7; D uncertain. This CDR3 is 15 amino acids long. CDR1 is SGHTA and CDR2 is FQGTGA in the germline V gene. V was pared by 4 bases and J by 6 bases, with 19 bases between. The CDR3 bases are TGTGCCAGCAGCTCCATACCAGAGCGTCCCCTCGAGCAGTACTTC. The encoded protein is CASSSIPERPLEQYF.

The chain carries TRBV12-5 and TRBJ2-1; 7 bases agree with TRBD1. The CDR3 is made up of 13 amino acids. Germline lookup yields CDR1 LGHNT and CDR2 FRNRAP. Unmatched junction bases numbered 5, after V lost 7 bases and J lost 5 bases. This CDR3 is CASALDRNNEQFF. CDR3 DNA sequence: TGTGCTAGTGCCTTGGACAGGAACAATGAGCAGTTCTTC.

A note on this clone: In the same sample, other DNA sequences code for this CDR3. The gene calls are TRBV18 and TRBJ2-7, with no clear D. V was shortened by 2 bases and J by 5 bases, with 4 bases between the two germline ends. The CDR3 is 11 amino acids. CDR1 KGHSH and CDR2 LQKENI come from the germline V gene. Written as DNA, the CDR3 is TGTGCCAGCTCACCAGGAGACGAGCAGTACTTC. Its protein is CASSPGDEQYF.